The entry that follows covers one T cell receptor beta chain sequence. The junction departs from germline at one end; a sequencing error may be responsible. Profiling that covered TCR beta VDJ and CDR3 relied on genomic DNA as its template. TCRdb re-derived calls from the reads in MiXCR, one entry per CDR3 protein. The sample lists roughly 280,000 distinct CDR3 sequences; 45% to 65% were seen once. These data belong to a study of CD8+CD57+ T cells in acquired aplastic anemia. It was patients with CD8+CD57+ cell expansion by flow cytometry who were chosen for sequencing. There are 14 residues in the CDR3. The germline V gene has CDR1 LNHDA and CDR2 SQIVND (reference sequence).

The sequenced sample was sorted CD4+, CD8+, or CD8+CD57+ T cells (not recorded which) from PBMCs. The origin of this receptor is a human donor with aplastic anemia. V gene TRBV19 combines with J gene TRBJ2-1, with D maybe TRBD2 (7 bases). CDR3 nucleotides: TGTGCCAGTAGTATTGCGGGGGCCTACAATGAACAGTTCTTC. As protein: CASSIAGAYNEQFF.